The 13 T cell receptor beta chains given below trace back to one sample, sequenced in a study of regulatory T cells in long-lasting Graves disease. For TCR beta, libraries came from iRepertoire HTBI primers and Arm-PCR of CDR3 regions. Each CDR3 protein is one row after TCRdb ran MiXCR on the multiplex PCR reads. This table has hundreds of thousands of distinct CDR3 sequences, around 17% appearing once. Time point here: newly diagnosed GD, antithyroid drugs for less than 3 months. The TCR library used RNA extracted from PBMCs. The data were also submitted as part of a second study, on T cells in Graves' hyperthyroidism and ophthalmopathy.

The sequencing here drew on peripheral blood mononuclear cells (PBMCs), taken at new diagnosis, from a patient treated with antithyroid drugs. The receptors come from a woman under 40 with Graves disease.

The table lists this clonotype with many counts. The V gene is TRBV5-1, the J gene TRBJ2-5; 7 positions agree with TRBD1. The germline CDR1 and CDR2 sequences are SGHRS and YFSETQ. J gave up 2 bases and V 4 bases, and 5 bases lay outside the gene matches. The CDR3 length is 14 residues. The CDR3, as DNA: TGCGCCAGCAGCGTTTCGACAGGGCAAGAGACCCAGTACTTC. Translation gives CASSVSTGQETQYF. The variable domain in full, with the rest retrieved from reference TRBV5-1 and TRBJ2-5, is KAGVTQTPRYLIKTRGQQVTLSCSPISGHRSVSWYQQTPGQGLQFLFEYFSETQRNKGNFPGRFSGRQFSNSRSEMNVSTLELGDSALYLCASSVSTGQETQYFGPGTRLLVL.

This clonotype showed up many times. The chain has TRBV5-1 and TRBJ2-3; 8 nucleotides agree with TRBD1. The V segment lost 4 bases and the J segment 1 base; nucleotides outside the gene matches: 5. Germline V lookup: CDR1 SGHRS, CDR2 YFSETQ. This CDR3 has 15 residues. CDR3 loop: CASSIGQGGTDTQYF. The CDR3 nucleotides are TGCGCCAGCAGCATAGGACAGGGTGGCACAGATACGCAGTATTTT.

Points on this clonotype: This sequence may be a read error, since a much larger clone differs from it by one base. V usage is TRBV10-1 and J usage is TRBJ1-4; D is ambiguous. V lost 5 bases and J 8 bases, leaving 12 bases between the germline ends. Germline V lookup: CDR1 WNHNN, CDR2 SYGVQD (reference sequence). This CDR3 is 13 amino acids long. In DNA form, the CDR3 reads TGCGCCAGCAGTCCGAATAGTAACGAAAAACTGTTTTTT. This gives the protein CASSPNSNEKLFF.

At least ten counts were recorded for this clonotype. The chain employs TRBV28 and TRBJ2-3; D gene unclear. V was cut by 1 base and J by 11 bases, with 13 bases left in between. The CDR3 is 13 residues long. The germline V gene has CDR1 MDHEN and CDR2 SYDVKM. CDR3: CASSLSRSGGQYF. The CDR3 DNA sequence: TGTGCCAGCAGTTTATCGCGTTCCGGCGGGCAGTATTTT. Together with reference TRBV28 and TRBJ2-3, the CDR3 gives the full variable domain: DVKVTQSSRYLVKRTGEKVFLECVQDMDHENMFWYRQDPGLGLRLIYFSYDVKMKEKGDIPEGYSVSREKKERFSLILESASTNQTSMYLCASSLSRSGGQYFGPGTRLTVL.

This clonotype occurred many times. The J gene is TRBJ1-2, the V gene TRBV6-1; D is unclear. This CDR3 comprises 11 residues. V shed 10 bases and J shed 7 bases, with 13 bases lying between them. From germline, CDR1 is MNHNS and CDR2 SASEGT. CDR3 sequence reads: CATRLASGYTF. The CDR3 nucleotides read TGTGCCACCCGCTTGGCGAGTGGCTACACCTTC.

The chain joins TRBV5-1 to TRBJ1-3, with a weak D call TRBD1 (6 bases). Trimming took off 7 bases at V and 0 bases at J, with 26 bases between the two ends. Germline values: CDR1 SGHRS, CDR2 YFSETQ. The CDR3 has 19 amino acids. The CDR3 nucleotides are TGCGCCAGCGGACCCCATCCAATGGACAGAACCTCCTCTGGAAACACCATATATTTT. This codes for CASGPHPMDRTSSGNTIYF. Full variable domain (missing parts from reference TRBV5-1 and TRBJ1-3): KAGVTQTPRYLIKTRGQQVTLSCSPISGHRSVSWYQQTPGQGLQFLFEYFSETQRNKGNFPGRFSGRQFSNSRSEMNVSTLELGDSALYLCASGPHPMDRTSSGNTIYFGEGSWLTVV.

The chain employs TRBV19 and TRBJ2-1; the D is unclear. The V and J ends lost 2 bases and 10 bases respectively, with 6 bases between them. From germline, CDR1 is LNHDA and CDR2 SQIVND (reference sequence). The length of the CDR3 is 11 residues. This chain's CDR3 is CASSIRDEQFF. The CDR3 region has the DNA TGTGCCAGTAGTATACGAGACGAGCAGTTCTTC.

This clonotype was counted ten times or more. The chain couples TRBV28 to TRBJ2-1, with 9 nucleotides matching TRBD1. The germline V gene has CDR1 MDHEN and CDR2 SYDVKM. CDR3 length: 15 amino acids. Germline trimming cut 6 bases from V and 10 bases from J; bases unmatched to any gene: 13. CDR3: CASRPPGQGIPEQFF. CDR3 nucleotide sequence: TGTGCCAGCAGACCCCCGGGACAGGGAATCCCAGAGCAGTTCTTC.

With regard to this clonotype: A junction boundary mismatches the germline segment, possibly from a read error. Here the CDR3 reads CASSYGGNTKAFF. The CDR3 bases are TGTGCCAGCAGTTACGGGGGAAACACTAAAGCTTTCTTT. The chain links TRBV6-5 to TRBJ1-1, with D possibly TRBD1 on 5 matching bases. Germline V gives CDR1 MNHEY, CDR2 SVGAGI. The CDR3 has 13 residues.

To note about this clonotype: A clone one base away is much larger, so this may be a read error. The gene calls are TRBV6-9 and TRBJ1-1; D gene uncertain. The ends were cut back, 3 bases at V and 2 bases at J, with 10 bases in the middle. The CDR3 has 14 amino acids. CDR1 is MNHGY, CDR2 SVAAGI, per germline. CDR3 in DNA: TGTGCCAGCAGTTACGGGTCGGCCAACACTGAAGCTTTCTTT. It specifies CASSYGSANTEAFF.

This clonotype was recorded at least ten times. The CDR3: CASSPDFYEQYF. The CDR3 DNA reads as TGTGCCAGCAGTCCCGACTTCTACGAGCAGTACTTC. The rearrangement joins TRBV11-2 to TRBJ2-7, with D hard to call. The V gene lost 6 bases and the J gene lost 3 bases, with 9 bases spanning the gap. Germline loops: CDR1 SGHAT, CDR2 FQNNGV. This CDR3 contains 12 residues.

This clonotype was observed a handful of times. The chain links TRBV5-1 to TRBJ2-3, with 7 bases identical to TRBD1. This CDR3 has 16 residues. The V segment lost 4 bases and the J segment 2 bases; nucleotides outside the gene matches: 10. Germline values: CDR1 SGHRS, CDR2 YFSETQ. CDR3 nucleotides: TGCGCCAGCAGCCCCCGACAGGGACGTGACACAGATACGCAGTATTTT. Protein sequence: CASSPRQGRDTDTQYF.

Many counts were recorded for this clonotype. The V and J genes are TRBV6-2 or TRBV6-3 and TRBJ1-1; D might be TRBD1 (5 bases). This CDR3 has 11 residues. Germline V CDR1 and CDR2: MNHEY, SVGEGT. V was trimmed by 5 bases and J by 8 bases, leaving 9 bases between them. For the CDR3, the DNA is TGTGCCAGCAGTCCGGGACTCGAAGCTTTCTTT. It translates to CASSPGLEAFF.